The clone carrying this T cell receptor beta chain turned up a few times. What it binds is unknown. The CDR3 spans 17 residues. Germline V CDR1 and CDR2: SEHNR, FQNEAQ (reference sequence). The junction had 15 bases not matched to a gene; V was cut back by 5 bases and J by 6 bases. In TCRdb, the 5' RACE reads were re-called with MiXCR into one record per CDR3 protein. This table has approximately 230,000 distinct CDR3 sequences, under 8.5% appearing once. The data belong to a study of identical twins. Study outcomes and limitations: Out-of-frame alpha sequences that twins shared showed excess low generation probability.

These sequences were also reported in another study, on T cells expressing NK-cell markers. According to that study: Where a handful of donors were concerned, these clonotypes also led the CD3+CD56-NKG2C+ fraction.

The sample comprised CD8+ T cells sorted from blood. The origin of this receptor is a woman younger than 30 in good health. The gene calls are TRBV7-9 and TRBJ2-3; 9 bases align to TRBD1. CDR3 loop: CASSEAQGAHMFDTQYF. CDR3 bases: TGTGCCAGCAGCGAAGCACAGGGGGCGCATATGTTTGATACGCAGTATTTT.